The 20 T cell receptor beta chains in this list originate from one sample, sequenced in a study of shared clonotypes between healthy human individuals. Sequenced by immunoSEQ multiplex PCR; TCRdb stores in-frame clones only, minus some. The sample has under 600,000 clones; less than 98% are singletons. The sample consisted of naive CD4+ T cells sorted from blood. Subset meaning: CD45RA+ positively selected. The source is a woman aged 25 to 39 in good health.

The V call is TRBV4-1, the J call TRBJ2-7, with TRBD1 identical over 7 bases. V lost 1 base, J lost 3 bases, and 9 bases stayed unmatched. This CDR3 has 16 amino acids. Germline values: CDR1 MGHRA, CDR2 YSYEKL. The CDR3 DNA reads TGCGCCAGCAGCCAAGGGGCAGCGACAGGGAACTACGAGCAGTACTTC. It yields the protein CASSQGAATGNYEQYF.

V usage is TRBV7-9 and J usage is TRBJ2-1, with 14 positions matching TRBD2. This CDR3 is built from 18 residues. Looked up from germline, CDR1 is SEHNR and CDR2 is FQNEAQ (reference sequence). V shed 2 bases and J 2 bases; nucleotides not matched to a gene: 5. The CDR3, as DNA: TGTGCCAGCAGCTTAACCGGGACTAGCGGGAGCACCTACAATGAGCAGTTCTTC. The encoded protein is CASSLTGTSGSTYNEQFF.

V is TRBV28 and J is TRBJ1-5; D remains ambiguous. The V gene lost 4 bases and the J gene lost 5 bases, with 12 bases spanning the gap. This CDR3 is built from 14 residues. The germline V gene encodes CDR1 MDHEN and CDR2 SYDVKM. CDR3 nucleotides: TGTGCCAGCAGTTCATCACAATCTGATCAGCCCCAGCATTTT. Its protein is CASSSSQSDQPQHF.

In regard to this clone: This sample includes further DNA sequences coding for the same CDR3. The chain links TRBV19 to TRBJ1-1; D is undetermined. The germline V gene has CDR1 LNHDA and CDR2 SQIVND (reference sequence). Trimming pared 3 bases from V and 0 bases from J, leaving 5 bases between. The CDR3 is 13 residues long. The CDR3 loop reads CASSIQMNTEAFF. The CDR3 DNA sequence: TGTGCCAGTAGTATCCAAATGAACACTGAAGCTTTCTTT.

The chain links TRBV9 to TRBJ1-1; D might be TRBD1 (5 bases). Per the germline V gene, CDR1 is SGDLS and CDR2 is YYNGEE. The CDR3 runs to 14 residues. Trimming removed 2 bases from V and 4 bases from J, with 12 bases in between. CDR3 amino acids: CASSVAGAVTEAFF. CDR3 DNA sequence: TGTGCCAGCAGCGTGGCTGGGGCGGTCACTGAAGCTTTCTTT. Filled out from reference TRBV9 and TRBJ1-1, the complete variable domain reads DSGVTQTPKHLITATGQRVTLRCSPRSGDLSVYWYQQSLDQGLQFLIQYYNGEERAKGNILERFSAQQFPDLHSELNLSSLELGDSALYFCASSVAGAVTEAFFGQGTRLTVV.

This sequence joins TRBV7-6 and TRBJ2-1; 7 nucleotides align to TRBD2. Germline values: CDR1 SGHVS, CDR2 FNYEAQ. The CDR3 has 15 residues. After removal of 1 base from V and 0 bases from J, the junction contained 0 bases not matched to a gene. The DNA for the CDR3 is TGTGCCAGCAGCTTAGGGACTAGCTCCTACAATGAGCAGTTCTTC. Its protein is CASSLGTSSYNEQFF.

This chain links TRBV18 with TRBJ2-1; D perhaps matches TRBD1 (6 bases). This CDR3 is 11 amino acids long. Germline V lookup: CDR1 KGHSH, CDR2 LQKENI. Trimming took 3 bases from V and 14 from J, leaving 11 bases between them. The CDR3 loop reads CASSPGAKEFF. The CDR3 DNA sequence: TGTGCCAGCTCACCGGGGGCAAAGGAGTTCTTC.

The CDR3: CASSHVRGGLAGRDEQYF. CDR3 coding DNA: TGTGCCAGCAGCCATGTACGGGGGGGACTAGCGGGACGGGACGAGCAGTACTTC. The V call is TRBV4-2, the J call TRBJ2-7, with TRBD2 matching 13 bases. Losses at the gene ends were 3 bases for V and 5 bases for J; bases not matched to a gene: 13. The CDR3 totals 18 residues. The germline gives CDR1 LGHNA, CDR2 YNFKEQ.

The chain uses TRBV19 and TRBJ2-7, with D uncertain. CDR3 length: 15 residues. The V end lost 1 base, the J end lost 2 bases, and 12 bases lay between the germline ends. CDR1 and CDR2 from the germline V gene are LNHDA and SQIVND (reference sequence). The CDR3 is CASSIVANSPYEQYF. The CDR3 DNA is TGTGCCAGTAGTATAGTGGCTAATTCTCCCTACGAGCAGTACTTC.

V gene TRBV6-7 combines with J gene TRBJ2-1, with D unclear. TRBV6-7 is flagged as an ORF with uncertain function. CDR3 length: 15 amino acids. The V end lost 2 bases, the J end lost 0 bases, and 8 bases lay between the germline ends. CDR3 region: CASSYSRSSYNEQFF. The CDR3 DNA reads TGTGCCAGCAGTTACAGCAGGAGCTCCTACAATGAGCAGTTCTTC.

J is TRBJ1-2 and V is TRBV28; a possible D gene is TRBD1 (6 bases). V gave up 6 bases and J gave up 8 bases, with 16 bases separating them. The CDR3 runs to 13 residues. Germline V gene sequence: CDR1 MDHEN, CDR2 SYDVKM. The CDR3 sequence is CASSNLQGWGYTF. The CDR3 DNA follows: TGTGCCAGCAGCAACCTACAGGGCTGGGGCTACACCTTC.

The chain carries TRBV27 and TRBJ2-7, with 9 bases fitting TRBD2. Losses at the gene ends were 5 bases for V and 3 bases for J; bases not matched to a gene: 14. The CDR3 spans 17 residues. Germline V gene lookup returns CDR1 MNHEY and CDR2 SMNVEV (reference sequence). The CDR3 nucleotides are TGTGCCAGCAGTCACCGTGCTAGCGGGATATTCGGCTACGAGCAGTACTTC. This translates into CASSHRASGIFGYEQYF.

This chain connects TRBV30 to TRBJ2-5; 10 bases align to TRBD1. V trimming: 3 bases; J trimming: 5 bases; junction bases outside the gene matches: 12. Germline CDR1 is GTSNPN and CDR2 is SVGIG (reference sequence). There are 16 residues in the CDR3. The CDR3 nucleotides read TGTGCCTGGAGAAATCTTGGTGGGACAGGGGCGGAGACCCAGTACTTC. This codes for CAWRNLGGTGAETQYF.

The chain couples TRBV10-2 to TRBJ1-2; unclear D gene. V lost 4 bases and J 2 bases, leaving 11 bases between the germline ends. Germline lookup yields CDR1 WSHSY and CDR2 SAAADI. The CDR3 is made up of 14 amino acids. DNA of the CDR3: TGCGCCAGCAGTGGGGTGAAGAGAAACTATGGCTACACCTTC. This sequence encodes CASSGVKRNYGYTF.

The chain combines TRBV5-1 with TRBJ1-4; D ambiguous. The CDR3 totals 15 residues. Per germline, CDR1 SGHRS and CDR2 YFSETQ. Between the trimmed V and J ends, which lost 8 bases and 0 bases, there was a span of 14 bases. DNA for the CDR3: TGCGCCAGTCATGTCGGAGCTTCAACTAATGAAAAACTGTTTTTT. This translates into CASHVGASTNEKLFF.

This rearrangement joins TRBV5-1 to TRBJ2-5; D uncertain. The V end was cut by 4 bases, the J end by 1 base, with 11 bases between. The length of the CDR3 is 14 residues. The V gene's germline CDR1 is SGHRS and CDR2 YFSETQ. CDR3 nucleotides: TGCGCCAGCAGCCTTGGTTACAGCCAAGAGACCCAGTACTTC. This sequence encodes CASSLGYSQETQYF.

The chain couples TRBV4-1 to TRBJ2-2; tentative D call: TRBD2 (5 bases). The CDR3 sequence is 17 residues long. The germline V gene encodes CDR1 MGHRA and CDR2 YSYEKL. Trimming left V 0 bases short and J 0 bases short, with 11 bases between. CDR3 residues: CASSQDFRTSNTGELFF. The CDR3 bases are TGCGCCAGCAGCCAAGATTTCCGGACTTCGAACACCGGGGAGCTGTTTTTT.

The chain uses TRBV28 and TRBJ2-1; 7 bases map to TRBD1. The CDR3 totals 14 residues. Germline CDR1 MDHEN, CDR2 SYDVKM. J lost 8 bases, V lost 3 bases, and 7 bases had no gene match. CDR3 region: CASSFTGQTDEQFF. The CDR3 region has the DNA TGTGCCAGCAGTTTTACGGGACAGACCGATGAGCAGTTCTTC.

The chain recombines TRBV28 with TRBJ2-5, with D possibly TRBD1 on 6 matching bases. This CDR3 contains 14 residues. The V end lost 5 bases, the J end lost 5 bases, and 15 bases lay between the germline ends. Germline V gene data show CDR1 as MDHEN and CDR2 as SYDVKM. DNA for the CDR3: TGTGCCAGCAGTCGGGACCGCAGGGGTGAGACCCAGTACTTC. Translating gives CASSRDRRGETQYF.

This chain connects TRBV5-1 to TRBJ2-2; weak D call: TRBD1 (6 bases). The length of the CDR3 is 14 residues. CDR1 is SGHRS and CDR2 is YFSETQ in the germline V gene. The V gene lost 5 bases and the J gene lost 4 bases, with 12 bases spanning the gap. This CDR3 is CASRQGPSTGELFF. Here the CDR3 DNA reads TGCGCCAGCAGACAGGGACCATCCACCGGGGAGCTGTTTTTT.